The clone carrying this TCR beta chain was counted only a few times. No antigen is known for it. This sample was taken from a study of blood T cells in healthy people across ages. Trimming removed 0 bases from V and 4 bases from J; junction bases left unmatched: 12. In germline, CDR1 is DFQATT, CDR2 SNEGSKA (reference sequence). CDR3 length: 19 residues. Study results and caveats: Diversity estimates from one million T cells were considered underestimates.

Primers used in a second PCR of about 6 to 12 cycles were a sample-barcoded 5' primer and a J-beta primer mix. TCRdb fed the 5' RACE reads into MiXCR, producing one record per CDR3 protein. Among about 1.5 million distinct CDR3 sequences listed, roughly 45% were seen once. The chain has TRBV20-1 and TRBJ2-1; 13 bases map to TRBD2. The receptor was isolated from a woman between 18 and 29 years old in good health. Sequenced material: blood. CDR3 protein: CSARESWTSGRGVYNEQFF. The CDR3 coding sequence is TGCAGTGCTAGAGAATCATGGACTAGCGGGAGAGGGGTTTACAATGAGCAGTTCTTC.